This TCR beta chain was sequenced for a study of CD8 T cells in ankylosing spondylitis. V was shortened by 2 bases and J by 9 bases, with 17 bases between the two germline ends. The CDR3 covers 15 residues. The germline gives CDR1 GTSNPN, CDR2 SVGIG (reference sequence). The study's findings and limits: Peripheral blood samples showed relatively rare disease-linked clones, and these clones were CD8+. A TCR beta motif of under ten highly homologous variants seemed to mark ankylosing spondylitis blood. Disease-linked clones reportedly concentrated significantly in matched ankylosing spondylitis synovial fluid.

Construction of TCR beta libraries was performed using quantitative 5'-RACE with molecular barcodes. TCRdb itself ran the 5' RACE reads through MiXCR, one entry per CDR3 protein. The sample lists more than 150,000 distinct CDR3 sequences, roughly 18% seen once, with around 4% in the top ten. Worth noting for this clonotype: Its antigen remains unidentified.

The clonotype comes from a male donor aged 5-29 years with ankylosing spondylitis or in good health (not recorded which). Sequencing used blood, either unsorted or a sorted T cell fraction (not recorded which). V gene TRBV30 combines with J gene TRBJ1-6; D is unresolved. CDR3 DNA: TGTGCCTGGAGTACGGTACGGATCACTGCTTCACCCCTCCACTTT. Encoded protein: CAWSTVRITASPLHF.